The 26 T cell receptor beta chains below were found in one sample sequenced in a study of blood T cell repertoires in COVID-19. Sequencing was performed with immunoSEQ multiplex PCR; in TCRdb, only in-frame clones are kept and a portion is missing. The sample lists about 180,000 clones, approximately 88% occurring once. The sample taken for sequencing was peripheral blood. The receptor source for this set is a woman aged 40 to 50 with COVID-19, enrolled during active disease.

The rearrangement uses TRBV6-5 and TRBJ1-5; TRBD1 agrees at 9 bases. The CDR3 covers 15 residues. Germline CDR1 is MNHEY and CDR2 is SVGAGI. J was trimmed by 5 bases and V by 2 bases; bases with no gene match: 4. The CDR3 region is CASSYGGQGHQPQHF. The CDR3 nucleotides are TGTGCCAGCAGTTACGGAGGACAGGGGCATCAGCCCCAGCATTTT.

This chain connects TRBV11-1 to TRBJ2-1; TRBD2 might be the D (6 bases). From germline, CDR1 is SGHAT and CDR2 FQDESV (reference sequence). Trimming left V 5 bases short and J 1 base short, with 12 bases between. The CDR3 extends over 15 amino acids. The CDR3 nucleotides read TGTGCCAGCAGCCGGAATAGCGGTTCCTACAATGAGCAGTTCTTC. The encoded protein is CASSRNSGSYNEQFF.

V is TRBV27 and J is TRBJ2-7; 8 bases map to TRBD2. CDR1 is MNHEY and CDR2 is SMNVEV in the germline V gene (reference sequence). The V gene end was trimmed by 5 bases and the J gene end by 5 bases; junction bases not matched to a gene: 5. CDR3 length: 13 amino acids. CDR3 bases: TGTGCCAGCAGTCTGACTAGCGCCCACGAGCAGTACTTC. Its protein product is CASSLTSAHEQYF.

The sample holds a few counts of this clone. The genes are TRBV6-5 and TRBJ1-1; 7 bases map to TRBD1. This CDR3 comprises 13 residues. Germline loops: CDR1 MNHEY, CDR2 SVGAGI. The ends lost 2 bases at V and 4 bases at J; junction bases unmatched: 1. The CDR3, as DNA: TGTGCCAGCAGTTACAGGGGGCCCACTGAAGCTTTCTTT. This codes for CASSYRGPTEAFF.

V is TRBV5-6 and J is TRBJ2-5; tentatively, D is TRBD2 (6 bases). This CDR3 is built from 15 residues. The ends were cut back, 0 bases at V and 5 bases at J, with 14 bases in the middle. Germline lookup yields CDR1 SGHDT and CDR2 YYEEEE. Here the CDR3 reads CASSLVLSGEETQYF. The CDR3 DNA sequence: TGTGCCAGCAGCTTGGTATTGTCGGGGGAGGAGACCCAGTACTTC.

This sequence joins TRBV11-3 and TRBJ2-2; perhaps TRBD2 as D (8 bases). The CDR3 loop spans 15 amino acids. Trimming took 5 bases from V and 4 from J, leaving 14 bases between them. Germline loops: CDR1 SGHNT, CDR2 YENEEA. The CDR3 sequence: CASSNRGLGTGELFF. Here the CDR3 DNA reads TGTGCCAGCAGCAACAGGGGACTAGGCACCGGGGAGCTGTTTTTT.

The CDR3 reads CASSPQGQGYFSEKLFF. CDR3 DNA: TGTGCCAGCAGCCCCCAGGGACAGGGGTATTTTAGTGAAAAACTGTTTTTT. The chain couples TRBV7-9 to TRBJ1-4; 10 bases match TRBD1. With 5 bases clipped from V and 7 bases from J, the junction kept 13 bases outside the gene matches. Germline CDR1 SEHNR, CDR2 FQNEAQ (reference sequence). The CDR3 has 17 amino acids.

The chain recombines TRBV14 with TRBJ1-2; tentatively, D is TRBD1 (5 bases). Trimming pared 4 bases from V and 3 bases from J, leaving 12 bases between. Germline V lookup: CDR1 SGHDN, CDR2 FVKESK. The CDR3 sequence is 14 residues long. In DNA form, the CDR3 reads TGTGCCAGCAGCCCGGGACTTCCCCACTATGGCTACACCTTC. Residues: CASSPGLPHYGYTF.

The sample holds a few counts of this clone. The gene calls are TRBV7-3 and TRBJ1-2, with 8 bases fitting TRBD1. The CDR3 loop spans 13 amino acids. Germline CDR1 is SGHTA and CDR2 is FQGTGA. After removal of 8 bases from V and 8 bases from J, the junction contained 10 bases not matched to a gene. The CDR3 loop reads CASARTGSWGYTF. In nucleotides, the CDR3 is TGTGCCAGCGCCAGGACAGGGTCATGGGGCTACACCTTC.

This clone turned up a few times. The chain links TRBV20-1 to TRBJ2-7; TRBD1 matches at 7 bases. J lost 5 bases, V lost 3 bases, and 10 bases had no gene match. Germline-derived CDR1 and CDR2 are DFQATT and SNEGSKA (reference sequence). The CDR3 length is 14 residues. Written as DNA, the CDR3 is TGCAGTGCTAGTCAGACAGGGTTAAACGACGAGCAGTACTTC. Translating it yields CSASQTGLNDEQYF.

This clone turned up a few times. The chain employs TRBV7-3 and TRBJ2-2, with a weak D call TRBD1 (6 bases). V was clipped by 0 bases and J by 5 bases, with 10 bases between them. CDR1 is SGHTA and CDR2 is FQGTGA in the germline V gene. The CDR3 extends over 15 amino acids. The CDR3 bases are TGTGCCAGCAGCTTAACGATCACAGGGACCGGGGAGCTGTTTTTT. Protein product: CASSLTITGTGELFF.

The chain is built from TRBV6-1 and TRBJ2-7; 8 nucleotides align to TRBD2. The CDR3 is 19 residues long. Germline V gives CDR1 MNHNS, CDR2 SASEGT. J was trimmed by 2 bases and V by 4 bases; bases with no gene match: 19. This CDR3 reads CASSGWEKTGTSLTYEQYF. In DNA, the CDR3 is TGTGCCAGCAGTGGTTGGGAAAAAACCGGGACTAGTCTAACCTACGAGCAGTACTTC.

This chain joins TRBV15 and TRBJ2-7; D may be TRBD2 (5 bases). The germline V gene has CDR1 LNHNV and CDR2 YYDKDF (reference sequence). Trimming removed 5 bases at V and 1 base at J, with 12 bases between. CDR3 length: 14 residues. The CDR3 loop is CATSPEGFSYEQYF. In DNA, the CDR3 is TGTGCCACCAGCCCAGAGGGATTTTCCTACGAGCAGTACTTC.

This clone was detected a few times. The chain links TRBV29-1 to TRBJ2-1, with 10 bases matching TRBD2. V shed 4 bases and J 9 bases; nucleotides not matched to a gene: 6. CDR1 and CDR2 from the germline V gene are SQVTM and ANQGSEA. There are 13 residues in the CDR3. The chain's CDR3 is CSVALAGPPEQFF. CDR3 DNA: TGCAGCGTTGCACTAGCGGGACCCCCTGAGCAGTTCTTC.

The chain links TRBV10-1 to TRBJ1-5; D uncertain. The germline V gene encodes CDR1 WNHNN and CDR2 SYGVQD (reference sequence). Trimming stripped 8 bases from V and 5 bases from J, with 13 bases between. The CDR3 covers 13 residues. CDR3 in amino acids: CASSEGRDQPQHF. The CDR3, as DNA: TGCGCCAGCTCGGAGGGAAGGGATCAGCCCCAGCATTTT.

This clone has more than one count but fewer than ten. The V gene is TRBV3-1 (or the pseudogene TRBV3-2), the J gene TRBJ2-7, with D possibly matching TRBD1 (6 bases). The CDR3 extends over 13 amino acids. CDR1 is LGHDT, CDR2 YNNKEL, per germline (reference sequence). V was shortened by 2 bases and J by 3 bases, with 8 bases between the two germline ends. The CDR3 DNA is TGTGCCAGCAGCCAAAGGGGGAACTACGAGCAGTACTTC. This translates into CASSQRGNYEQYF.

The rearrangement links TRBV5-1 to TRBJ2-6; 10 nucleotides agree with TRBD1. The CDR3 sequence is 18 residues long. The ends lost 4 bases at V and 0 bases at J; junction bases unmatched: 7. CDR1 is SGHRS and CDR2 is YFSETQ in the germline V gene. CDR3 protein: CASSRGQGFLSGANVLTF. The CDR3 nucleotides are TGCGCCAGCAGCAGGGGACAGGGGTTTCTCTCTGGGGCCAACGTCCTGACTTTC.

DNA for the CDR3: TGCGCCAGCAGCTTGGGCTCGGGGCAGGGACTCTCTGGGGCCAACGTCCTGACTTTC. It yields the protein CASSLGSGQGLSGANVLTF. V and J are TRBV5-1 and TRBJ2-6; D is possibly TRBD2 (6 bases). The CDR3 consists of 19 residues. Germline CDR1 is SGHRS and CDR2 is YFSETQ. V lost 0 bases to trimming and J lost 0 bases, with 16 bases between them.

This clone was recorded only once. This chain connects TRBV5-5 to TRBJ2-7; 10 nucleotides line up with TRBD1. The V gene's germline CDR1 is SGHKS and CDR2 YYEKEE (reference sequence). CDR3 length: 15 amino acids. With 4 bases clipped from V and 1 base from J, the junction kept 5 bases outside the gene matches. The CDR3 loop is CASSKDRGYSYEQYF. CDR3 nucleotide sequence: TGTGCCAGCAGCAAGGACAGGGGGTATTCCTACGAGCAGTACTTC.

The rearrangement links TRBV6-5 to TRBJ1-1; D unclear. CDR3 size: 10 residues. Germline V gene data show CDR1 as MNHEY and CDR2 as SVGAGI. Trimming removed 6 bases from V and 11 bases from J, with 10 bases in between. The CDR3 DNA follows: TGTGCCAGCAGGAAGCACGGGGCTTTCTTT. This translates into CASRKHGAFF.

The chain is built from TRBV28 and TRBJ2-3; TRBD2 might be the D (7 bases). The ends were cut back, 10 bases at V and 4 bases at J, with 18 bases in the middle. Germline-derived CDR1 and CDR2 are MDHEN and SYDVKM. The CDR3 has 14 residues. CDR3 DNA sequence: TGTGCCACGAAGGGAGGGGGAGCAGCAGATACGCAGTATTTT. This sequence encodes CATKGGGAADTQYF. The entire variable domain, with the rest obtained from reference TRBV28 and TRBJ2-3, is as follows: DVKVTQSSRYLVKRTGEKVFLECVQDMDHENMFWYRQDPGLGLRLIYFSYDVKMKEKGDIPEGYSVSREKKERFSLILESASTNQTSMYLCATKGGGAADTQYFGPGTRLTVL.

This chain links TRBV9 with TRBJ2-2; 12 nucleotides agree with TRBD2. Germline CDR1 and CDR2: SGDLS and YYNGEE. V trimming: 0 bases; J trimming: 10 bases; junction bases outside the gene matches: 13. The CDR3 covers 18 residues. The CDR3 reads CASSVATSGRPLNEELFF. The CDR3 DNA reads TGTGCCAGCAGCGTAGCTACTAGCGGGAGGCCTCTCAACGAGGAGCTGTTTTTT.

This chain links TRBV10-2 with TRBJ1-5; 8 bases are a match to TRBD1. Germline CDR1 and CDR2: WSHSY and SAAADI. The CDR3 consists of 14 residues. Trimming took 6 bases from V and 7 from J; bases not matched to a gene: 8. The DNA of the CDR3 is TGCGCCAGCAGGGAGGGACAGGTCCGACAGCCCCAGCATTTT. As protein: CASREGQVRQPQHF.

The CDR3 nucleotides read TGCGCCAGCAGCTTGGGACTAGCGGACACCGGGGAGCTGTTTTTT. This codes for CASSLGLADTGELFF. J is TRBJ2-2 and V is TRBV5-1; 9 positions agree with TRBD2. With 0 bases clipped from V and 3 bases from J, the junction kept 0 bases outside the gene matches. Looked up from germline, CDR1 is SGHRS and CDR2 is YFSETQ. The CDR3 is made up of 15 amino acids.

The chain joins TRBV6-5 to TRBJ2-7; D possibly corresponds to TRBD2 (6 bases). This CDR3 region has 14 residues. Germline CDR1 and CDR2: MNHEY and SVGAGI. Trimming removed 6 bases at V and 0 bases at J, with 12 bases between. The CDR3 nucleotides are TGTGCCAGCAGCTACGACGGGAGCTCCTACGAGCAGTACTTC. It translates to CASSYDGSSYEQYF.

This clone was seen a handful of times. The rearrangement links TRBV19 to TRBJ1-2, with 9 positions matching TRBD1. The CDR3 is 14 amino acids. With 8 bases clipped from V and 8 bases from J, the junction kept 12 bases outside the gene matches. In germline, CDR1 is LNHDA, CDR2 SQIVND (reference sequence). The CDR3 DNA follows: TGTGCCAGTCAACCGCCGGGACAGGGAGACGGCTACACCTTC. Protein: CASQPPGQGDGYTF.